The present entry profiles one T cell receptor beta chain with its context. Its antigen is still unknown. No much larger clone is present one base from it, and per-base qualities are unavailable. For sequencing of the TCRbeta CDR3 region, genomic DNA was extracted from the sorted cells. TCRbeta CDR3 regions were sequenced using the immunoSEQ Assay. TCRdb mirrors the immuneACCESS table, restricted to in-frame sequences. Some clones are absent from its copies; in checked studies, under half trace to an unresolved V gene, and the reason for the others is unknown. The sample table records roughly 13,000 clones; 75% to 95% of these occur just once. The ten largest clones represent roughly 68% of the sample. The data derive from a study of OX40 agonist ivuxolimab in advanced cancers. In terms of the full investigation: Ivuxolimab was a fully human IgG2 agonistic monoclonal antibody targeting the costimulatory receptor OX40 (CD134). Intravenous ivuxolimab was administered to patients every 2 weeks at six dose levels: 0.01, 0.1, 0.3, 1.5, 3 and 10 mg/kg. Of the roughly 51 patients in dose escalation, around 19 had hepatocellular carcinoma, about 15 had melanoma, 9 had renal cell carcinoma and 9 had head and neck cancer. In the dose-escalation cohort, roughly four fifths of patients were male, and the mean age was approximately 60 years, with a range of about 23 to 90. Patients were allowed to have had prior anti-PD-1, anti-PD-L1 or anti-CTLA-4 therapy, and 40% to 45% of the dose-escalation patients had previously received checkpoint inhibitors. Three dose-escalation patients achieved partial responses, one with hepatocellular carcinoma and two with cutaneous melanoma. The point of sequencing TCRbeta in the periphery was to test whether ivuxolimab changed TCR sequence diversity and drove clonal T-cell expansion. The monotherapy dose-escalation portion (N of about 52 patients) of the phase I ivuxolimab trial is reported in the paper.

Overall study results and their limits: At doses from 0.1 to 3.0 mg/kg, clonal expansion was seen in both CD4+ and CD8+ blood T cells between baseline and week 6. Antigen specificity was not determined for the clonally expanded peripheral T cells. After ivuxolimab, CD8+ T cells had more expanded clones than CD4+ T cells on average. Low levels of normalized T-cell clonal expansion were also shown by some nonresponding patients. In partial responders in the 0.1-3.0 mg/kg groups, normalized peripheral clonal expansion was found to be among the lowest, especially among CD8+ T cells.

Patients with a history of autoimmune disease or receiving systemic immunosuppression were excluded from the trial. Peripheral blood for TCR sequencing was collected from all dose cohorts at baseline, on cycle 4 day 1, and on cycle 7 day 1. Samples came from an open-label, multicenter, first-in-human phase I dose-escalation trial of ivuxolimab. Adults with locally advanced or metastatic head and neck squamous cell, hepatocellular, melanoma or renal cell carcinoma were enrolled in the trial. Before TCR sequencing, CD4+ T cells and CD8+ T cells from peripheral blood were sorted into separate populations. This clonotype was sampled from an adult with an advanced solid tumor such as melanoma, head and neck, liver or kidney cancer. The source material was CD4+ or CD8+ T cells sorted from blood, sampled in a trial of the OX40 agonist ivuxolimab.

At the DNA level, the sequence is TGCGCCAGCAGCCAATTGTGGATAGCGCCTAGCACAGATACGCAGTATTTT. This is translated as CASSQLWIAPSTDTQYF. The chain uses TRBV4-1 and TRBJ2-3, and possibly TRBD2, on 5 matching bases. There are 17 amino acids in the CDR3, from cysteine to phenylalanine inclusive. The retained sequence is limited to the CDR3, 51 bases, with the frame set at the first base. Sequences MGHRA (CDR1) and YSYEKL (CDR2) are obtained from the germline V gene. V is reduced by 2 bases and J by 0 bases, leaving a spacing of 15 bases between them.